Sequencing of this TCR beta chain was carried out in a study of OX40 agonist ivuxolimab in advanced cancers. The wider study: A partial response was reached by three patients: one with hepatocellular carcinoma and two with cutaneous melanoma.

Profiled with immunoSEQ multiplex PCR; TCRdb holds only in-frame clones, not every one. The repertoire holds over 55,000 clones, roughly 90% seen once, with approximately 10% in the top ten. Germline values: CDR1 LNHDA, CDR2 SQIVND (reference sequence). The CDR3 runs 15 residues. V was clipped by 8 bases and J by 0 bases, with 14 bases between them. The sample consisted of CD4+ or CD8+ T cells sorted from blood, taken in a trial of the OX40 agonist ivuxolimab. V is TRBV19 and J is TRBJ2-1, with no clear D. The TCR was taken from an adult with an advanced solid tumor such as melanoma, head and neck, liver or kidney cancer. CDR3: CASLDGWGSYNEQFF. In DNA, the CDR3 is TGTGCCAGTCTAGACGGCTGGGGCTCCTACAATGAGCAGTTCTTC. The variable domain in full, completed from reference TRBV19 and TRBJ2-1, reads DGGITQSPKYLFRKEGQNVTLSCEQNLNHDAMYWYRQDPGQGLRLIYYSQIVNDFQKGDIAEGYSVSREKKESFPLTVTSAQKNPTAFYLCASLDGWGSYNEQFFGPGTRLTVL.